This TCR beta chain comes out of a study of cytomegalovirus exposure and HLA in healthy donors. Study in general: An early data release held tens of millions of unique TCRs from HLA-typed donors.

General study points: Reports showed the classifier diagnosing cytomegalovirus status with high specificity and sensitivity. Across donors, sequencing depth was assumed by presence/absence analyses to be roughly uniform.

The CDR3 totals 13 residues. V was trimmed by 6 bases and J by 9 bases, leaving 15 bases between them. Per the germline V gene, CDR1 is MNHEY and CDR2 is SVGAGI. This clone occurred a few times. The antigen remains unidentified. PCR amplification relied on 60 Vbeta primers (plus 13 Jbeta primers). This table comes from immunoSEQ multiplex PCR, and its TCRdb copy is limited to in-frame clones, with some not included. The sample yields some 110,000 clones, around 77% seen once. The specimen sequenced was PBMCs. V usage is TRBV6-5 and J usage is TRBJ2-4; possibly TRBD2 for D (6 bases). This receptor was identified in a man between 50 and 59 years old in good health and CMV-seropositive. The CDR3 region is CASSRELGGIQYF. CDR3 bases: TGTGCCAGCAGCCGAGAATTGGGGGGCATTCAGTACTTC.